These 5 T cell receptor beta chains came from one sample sequenced in a study of T cell responses to AZD1222 COVID-19 vaccine. Using immunoSEQ multiplex PCR, the repertoire was profiled, and TCRdb retains in-frame clones only, with some absent. The sample lists around 80,000 clones, about 80% occurring once. Sample: peripheral blood, taken 28 days after the second AZD1222 dose. Receptors were obtained from an adult who received the AZD1222 COVID-19 vaccine.

This clone was seen only a few times. The V gene is TRBV5-1, the J gene TRBJ1-3; no firm D call. The V end lost 2 bases, the J end lost 1 base, and 7 bases lay between the germline ends. The CDR3 is 14 residues long. Looked up from germline, CDR1 is SGHRS and CDR2 is YFSETQ. The DNA of the CDR3 is TGCGCCAGCAGCTTCGGGGAGTCTGGAAACACCATATATTTT. Encoded protein: CASSFGESGNTIYF.

For this clone: Compared with germline, one end of the junction differs, possibly owing to a read error. The rearrangement uses TRBV4-3 and TRBJ1-2; D may be TRBD1 (5 bases). Germline V gives CDR1 LGHNA, CDR2 YSLEER. The CDR3 has 17 amino acids. The DNA for the CDR3 is TGCGCCCGCAGCTACCGGGGGGGGTTTGGGCGCCGCTATGGCTACACCTTC. Translation gives CARSYRGGFGRRYGYTF.

This chain links TRBV10-3 with TRBJ1-2, with a tentative D call TRBD1 (6 bases). Looked up from germline, CDR1 is ENHRY and CDR2 is SYGVKD. Trimming removed 2 bases at V and 1 base at J, with 17 bases between. CDR3 length: 17 amino acids. Here the CDR3 reads CAISEAGTPIINYGYTF. In DNA form, the CDR3 reads TGTGCCATCAGTGAGGCGGGGACACCGATAATTAACTATGGCTACACCTTC.

The chain carries TRBV10-3 and TRBJ1-6; D is undetermined. Trimming cost V 0 bases and J 5 bases, with 8 bases left between them. The CDR3 covers 15 residues. Germline CDR1 reads ENHRY; CDR2 reads SYGVKD. The CDR3 DNA is TGTGCCATCAGTGAGTCAGGGATCGATAATTCACCCCTCCACTTT. Translated, it gives CAISESGIDNSPLHF.

The V gene is TRBV5-1, the J gene TRBJ1-1; D gene unclear. Germline CDR1 and CDR2: SGHRS and YFSETQ. Trimming left V 0 bases short and J 4 bases short, with 7 bases between. This CDR3 spans 13 amino acids. The CDR3 loop is CASSLVGSTEAFF. In DNA, the CDR3 is TGCGCCAGCAGCTTGGTTGGTTCCACTGAAGCTTTCTTT.